A selection of T cell receptor beta chains follows, all from one sample in a study of T cell responses to AZD1222 COVID-19 vaccine. The data were produced by immunoSEQ multiplex PCR, yet TCRdb's version contains in-frame clones alone and is incomplete. This sample has 60,000 to 65,000 clones, with 76% found just once. Specimen: peripheral blood, collected on day 0 of AZD1222 vaccination. All receptors come from an adult in good health. The CDR3 runs from the conserved cysteine through the conserved F or W. D genes are given only for firm matches.

CDR3	DNA	length	J	V	D
CASSLSGSTDTQYF	TGTGCCAGCAGCTTAAGCGGCTCCACAGATACGCAGTATTTT	14	TRBJ2-3	TRBV11-3	.
CASRTPGQGGNSPLHF	TGTGCCAGTAGGACACCGGGACAGGGGGGGAATTCACCCCTCCACTTT	16	TRBJ1-6	TRBV19	TRBD1
CATSPDGGDTEAFF	TGCGCCACTTCACCGGACGGTGGGGACACTGAAGCTTTCTTT	14	TRBJ1-1	TRBV5-1	.
CASSLEARAGGTQYF	TGTGCCAGCAGCTTGGAAGCCCGGGCCGGGGGGACCCAGTACTTC	15	TRBJ2-5	TRBV5-6	.
CAIRNTGELFF	TGTGCCATCAGAAACACCGGGGAGCTGTTTTTT	11	TRBJ2-2	TRBV10-3	.
CSGLDVYEQYF	TGCAGTGGGTTGGACGTCTACGAGCAGTACTTC	11	TRBJ2-7	TRBV20-1	.
CASSPRQGDQPQHF	TGTGCCAGCTCACCAAGACAGGGAGATCAGCCCCAGCATTTT	14	TRBJ1-5	TRBV18	TRBD1
CASSLGQTGYEQYF	TGTGCCAGCAGCTTAGGGCAGACAGGCTACGAGCAGTACTTC	14	TRBJ2-7	TRBV7-8	.
CASKTGNYGYTF	TGTGCCAGCAAAACGGGGAACTATGGCTACACCTTC	12	TRBJ1-2	TRBV27	.
CASSFNNQPQHF	TGTGCCAGCAGCTTTAACAATCAGCCCCAGCATTTT	12	TRBJ1-5	TRBV5-4	.
CASSLERGLYNEQFF	TGTGCCAGCAGCTTAGAGCGGGGTCTCTACAATGAGCAGTTCTTC	15	TRBJ2-1	TRBV13	TRBD2
CATGGAGYNEQFF	TGTGCCACCGGAGGGGCAGGCTACAATGAGCAGTTCTTC	13	TRBJ2-1	TRBV24-1	.
CASSLPPGTGVHEQYF	TGTGCCAGCAGTTTACCTCCCGGGACAGGGGTCCACGAGCAGTACTTC	16	TRBJ2-7	TRBV27	TRBD1
CASSVGGNNEQFF	TGTGCCAGCAGCGTTGGGGGGAACAATGAGCAGTTCTTC	13	TRBJ2-1	TRBV9	.
CASSIQGQATEAFF	TGTGCCAGTAGTATACAGGGACAGGCTACCGAAGCTTTCTTT	14	TRBJ1-1	TRBV19	TRBD1
CASSRGEGDYGYTF	TGTGCCAGCAGCCGCGGTGAGGGGGACTATGGCTACACCTTC	14	TRBJ1-2	TRBV11-3	.
CASSQEVPTSGETQYF	TGCGCCAGCAGCCAAGAGGTCCCTACTAGCGGGGAGACCCAGTACTTC	16	TRBJ2-5	TRBV4-3	TRBD2